This TCR beta chain was identified in a study of blood T cell repertoires in COVID-19. Study-wide background: PBMCs, B-cell-depleted T cells, or T cells provided the cDNA or gDNA that made up the material.

Original methodology: Quantification of nucleated cells was approximated via reference gene primer amplification. Using immunoSEQ multiplex PCR, the repertoire was profiled, and TCRdb retains in-frame clones only, with some absent. V and J calls and clone size are given by that table; D and trimming were obtained from the DNA. Among hundreds of thousands of clones listed, about nine tenths were seen once. Between the trimmed V and J ends, which lost 2 bases and 6 bases, there was a span of 13 bases. Germline CDR1 is SNHLY and CDR2 is FYNNEI. The CDR3 runs to 15 residues. The chain couples TRBV2 to TRBJ1-4; tentative D call: TRBD1 (6 bases). The TCR comes from a woman in her thirties with active or convalescent COVID-19. Input material: peripheral blood. The CDR3: CASSETRDTYEKLFF. The CDR3 nucleotides are TGTGCCAGCAGTGAAACTAGGGACACCTATGAAAAACTGTTTTTT.